Included here is one T cell receptor (beta chain) sequence, with context. The antigen it recognizes is unknown. It has no much larger one-base neighbor in the sample; base qualities were not kept. The sample originates from a study of beta chain features in type 1 diabetes (dated by TCRdb to between 2017 and 2018). Background for the entire study: Patients and healthy donors did not differ in mean age, gender distribution, total cell number or subset yield. The study compared the TCRB repertoires of sorted circulating CD4+ T cell subsets in recently diagnosed type 1 diabetes patients with those in matched healthy donors. Naive and central memory subsets were obtained from all 30 or so donors, but regulatory and stem cell-like memory subsets were isolated from only 8 patients and 8 healthy donors. A total of just under 110,000,000 sorted cells were examined across all samples, and RNA yield correlated strongly with the number of cells per subset.

A single peripheral blood draw of around 0.11 L on average was collected from each donor into heparinised tubes. Using a panel that included CD45RO, CCR7, CD25, CD127, CD95 and CD27, naive, central memory, regulatory and stem cell-like memory CD4+ T cells were sorted on a BD FACSAria II. Purity was above 95% for every sorted population. PBMCs were isolated right away by Lymphoprep density gradient centrifugation and were stained directly, without culture. So that batch effects would be minimized, each experiment stained and sorted samples in pairs, pairing one healthy donor with one patient. The CDR3 sequence holds 14 residues, the cysteine and phenylalanine included. Of the read, only the CDR3 DNA is kept; its 42 bases are in frame from base 1. Deletion took 5 bases off V and 0 bases off J, with a span of 7 bases between the germline ends. CDR1 is given as SEHNR and CDR2 as FQNEAQ, both from the germline V gene (reference sequence).

The High Capacity cDNA Reverse Transcription Kit was used to reverse transcribe all of the isolated RNA, meaning that expressed TCRB transcripts were what got sequenced. Deep immunoSEQ sequencing was applied to naive, central memory and regulatory T cell samples, giving an average of about 3.4 million total reads per sample. After sorted cells were lysed in RLT buffer, RNA was extracted with DNase-treated RNeasy Micro or Mini kits, with the choice depending on cell number. Each cell subset was processed separately to prevent cross-contamination, with patient and healthy donor samples processed together. The immunoSEQ multiplex PCR was used to amplify TCRB sequences from cDNA, generating 87-bp fragments that spanned the CDR3 region. Sequencing of the amplicons was done on the Illumina HiSeq platform. The authors' pipeline ran thus. PCR bias was corrected computationally using synthetic template baselines, and reads within Hamming distance 2 were collapsed, with unmergeable singletons discarded. Reads were aligned to IMGT to assign V, D and J genes, CDR3 length, and insertions or deletions at six rearrangement sites. Within each subset, clonotype counts were normalized to the number of sorted cells before true diversity and Gini coefficients were calculated with the tcR R package. Repertoire sharing was quantified using the overlap coefficient calculated on TCRB nucleotide sequences. Out-of-frame TCRB sequences from naive cells were analyzed to stand in for the pre-selection repertoire. TCRdb retrieved this table from immuneACCESS and kept in-frame rearrangements only. Not all clones are present; in checked studies, unresolved V genes account for under half, and no reason is known for the remainder. V and J calls and clone size are given by that table; D and trimming were obtained from the DNA. The sample table contains 450,000 to 600,000 clones; only one count was recorded for around 30% of them. The top ten constitute around 0.065% of the sample.

Broader findings and caveats from the paper: At VDJ recombination sites, patients with type 1 diabetes made fewer insertions and deleted more nucleotides, a pattern implying thymic rearrangement abnormalities. Type 1 diabetes patients showed a moderate but significant shortening of TCRB CDR3 length in all four CD4+ subsets. PCR may preferentially amplify shorter templates, but because patient and control samples were amplified and corrected together, any resulting skew would affect both groups equally. Naive, central memory and regulatory TCRB repertoires appeared more similar among patients than among healthy donors. Because cDNA was sequenced instead of genomic DNA, highly expressing activated cells could be over-represented, though the groups showed no difference in activation or CD3 levels. Because small numbers of individuals were included in the HLA sub-analyses, any influence of HLA type on TCRB rearrangement was left unresolved.

The V and J genes are TRBV7-9 and TRBJ1-4; no D gene can be assigned with confidence. Specimen: naive CD4+ T cells from blood. The cell subset or site label corresponds to: true naive CD4+ T cells. This TCR came from a man younger than 35 in good health. The CDR3 amino acid sequence is: CASSPRATNEKLFF. The nucleotide sequence reads as follows: TGTGCCAGCAGCCCGCGGGCAACTAATGAAAAACTGTTTTTT.